A selection of T cell receptor beta chains follows, all from one sample in a study of early T cells in non-severe SARS-CoV-2 infection. TCRdb passed the 5' RACE reads through MiXCR, listing each CDR3 protein once. The sample has about 97,000 distinct CDR3 sequences, 9.5% to 12% seen once; the top ten hold roughly 5%. The sequencing here drew on whole blood, taken at baseline. The source is an adult who was a healthcare worker with PCR-confirmed SARS-CoV-2 infection or an uninfected control (not recorded which). Each CDR3 is given with its conserved first and last residue. The D gene is left open where the match is weak. Clone size is not always given. Where it is, it says once, few, many or a class for expanded clones.

V gene: TRBV7-2; J gene: TRBJ1-6; CDR3 length: 12; clone size: many; D gene: .; CDR3 protein: CASSLRNSPLHF; CDR3 DNA: TGTGCCAGCAGCCTTAGAAATTCACCCCTCCACTTT
V gene: TRBV4-2; J gene: TRBJ1-2; CDR3 length: 14; clone size: few; D gene: TRBD1; CDR3 protein: CASSQESRGDGYTF; CDR3 DNA: TGTGCCAGCAGCCAAGAATCCAGGGGGGATGGCTACACCTTC
V gene: TRBV4-1; J gene: TRBJ2-1; CDR3 length: 14; clone size: few; D gene: TRBD2; CDR3 protein: CASSPGLAYNEQFF; CDR3 DNA: TGCGCCAGCAGCCCGGGACTAGCCTACAATGAGCAGTTCTTC
V gene: TRBV11-2; J gene: TRBJ2-5; CDR3 length: 13; clone size: many; D gene: .; CDR3 protein: CASSLGEKETQYF; CDR3 DNA: TGTGCCAGCAGCTTAGGGGAGAAAGAGACCCAGTACTTC
V gene: TRBV6-2/TRBV6-3; J gene: TRBJ2-1; CDR3 length: 13; clone size: .; D gene: .; CDR3 protein: CASSYAGENEQFF; CDR3 DNA: TGTGCCAGCAGTTACGCCGGAGAAAATGAGCAGTTCTTC
V gene: TRBV30; J gene: TRBJ2-1; CDR3 length: 17; clone size: .; D gene: TRBD2; CDR3 protein: CAWSPQLWTSGYNEQFF; CDR3 DNA: TGTGCCTGGAGTCCTCAACTCTGGACTAGCGGCTACAATGAGCAGTTCTTC
V gene: TRBV4-3; J gene: TRBJ1-2; CDR3 length: 17; clone size: .; D gene: TRBD1; CDR3 protein: CASSQSYTPTGNYGYTF; CDR3 DNA: TGCGCCAGCAGCCAATCCTATACCCCGACAGGGAACTATGGCTACACCTTC
V gene: TRBV27; J gene: TRBJ2-5; CDR3 length: 14; clone size: .; D gene: .; CDR3 protein: CASSLLRGGETQYF; CDR3 DNA: TGTGCCAGCAGTTTATTGAGGGGAGGAGAGACCCAGTACTTC
V gene: TRBV3-1; J gene: TRBJ2-7; CDR3 length: 14; clone size: few; D gene: .; CDR3 protein: CASSQEGWSYEQYF; CDR3 DNA: TGTGCCAGCAGCCAAGAGGGGTGGTCCTACGAGCAGTACTTC
V gene: TRBV5-1; J gene: TRBJ2-4; CDR3 length: 15; clone size: few; D gene: TRBD2; CDR3 protein: CASSLEGGLDGIQYF; CDR3 DNA: TGCGCCAGCAGCTTGGAGGGGGGACTAGATGGCATTCAGTACTTC
V gene: TRBV3-1; J gene: TRBJ2-3; CDR3 length: 16; clone size: many; D gene: .; CDR3 protein: CASSQLYRGSTDTQYF; CDR3 DNA: TGTGCCAGCAGCCAGTTATACCGGGGGAGCACAGATACGCAGTATTTT
V gene: TRBV7-3; J gene: TRBJ2-3; CDR3 length: 15; clone size: few; D gene: .; CDR3 protein: CASRPSGVSTDTQYF; CDR3 DNA: TGTGCCAGCAGACCAAGCGGAGTTAGCACAGATACGCAGTATTTT
V gene: TRBV20-1; J gene: TRBJ2-3; CDR3 length: 16; clone size: few; D gene: TRBD2; CDR3 protein: CSARESLAGYGDTQYF; CDR3 DNA: TGCAGTGCTAGAGAATCACTAGCGGGGTACGGAGATACGCAGTATTTT
V gene: TRBV7-2; J gene: TRBJ1-1; CDR3 length: 13; clone size: few; D gene: TRBD1; CDR3 protein: CASSSWTGGAAFF; CDR3 DNA: TGTGCCAGCAGCTCCTGGACAGGGGGCGCGGCTTTCTTT
V gene: TRBV7-3; J gene: TRBJ2-7; CDR3 length: 14; clone size: .; D gene: .; CDR3 protein: CASSMTGGRYEQYF; CDR3 DNA: TGTGCCAGCAGCATGACTGGGGGCAGGTACGAGCAGTACTTC
V gene: TRBV7-9; J gene: TRBJ2-2; CDR3 length: 14; clone size: few; D gene: TRBD1; CDR3 protein: CASSTWTGTGELFF; CDR3 DNA: TGTGCCAGCAGCACCTGGACAGGTACCGGGGAGCTGTTTTTT
V gene: TRBV7-9; J gene: TRBJ1-3; CDR3 length: 16; clone size: many; D gene: .; CDR3 protein: CASSLVRGISGNTIYF; CDR3 DNA: TGTGCCAGCAGCTTAGTTCGAGGGATCTCTGGAAACACCATATATTTT
V gene: TRBV5-1; J gene: TRBJ2-6; CDR3 length: 15; clone size: .; D gene: .; CDR3 protein: CASSGSDSGANVLTF; CDR3 DNA: TGCGCCAGCAGCGGCTCTGACTCTGGGGCCAACGTCCTGACTTTC
V gene: TRBV12-3/TRBV12-4; J gene: TRBJ2-1; CDR3 length: 11; clone size: many; D gene: .; CDR3 protein: CASSSGNEQFF; CDR3 DNA: TGTGCCAGCAGTTCGGGAAATGAGCAGTTCTTC
V gene: TRBV20-1; J gene: TRBJ2-5; CDR3 length: 13; clone size: few; D gene: .; CDR3 protein: CSASSGSLETQYF; CDR3 DNA: TGCAGTGCTAGCTCCGGGAGTTTAGAGACCCAGTACTTC
V gene: TRBV7-9; J gene: TRBJ2-7; CDR3 length: 14; clone size: few; D gene: .; CDR3 protein: CASSSPGSSYEQYF; CDR3 DNA: TGTGCCAGCAGCTCGCCGGGAAGCTCCTACGAGCAGTACTTC
V gene: TRBV29-1; J gene: TRBJ2-3; CDR3 length: 16; clone size: few; D gene: .; CDR3 protein: CSVEEDLDRMTDTQYF; CDR3 DNA: TGCAGCGTTGAAGAGGATCTAGATAGGATGACAGATACGCAGTATTTT
V gene: TRBV29-1; J gene: TRBJ1-2; CDR3 length: 12; clone size: many; D gene: TRBD1; CDR3 protein: CSVGQDPYGYTF; CDR3 DNA: TGCAGCGTGGGACAGGACCCTTATGGCTACACCTTC
V gene: TRBV29-1; J gene: TRBJ2-5; CDR3 length: 14; clone size: .; D gene: .; CDR3 protein: CSVDPPGYQETQYF; CDR3 DNA: TGCAGCGTTGATCCCCCGGGGTACCAAGAGACCCAGTACTTC
V gene: TRBV27; J gene: TRBJ2-3; CDR3 length: 15; clone size: many; D gene: .; CDR3 protein: CASSFSQGPGDTQYF; CDR3 DNA: TGTGCCAGCAGTTTTTCGCAGGGTCCAGGAGATACGCAGTATTTT
V gene: TRBV5-4; J gene: TRBJ2-3; CDR3 length: 15; clone size: many; D gene: TRBD2; CDR3 protein: CASSTSGRSTDTQYF; CDR3 DNA: TGTGCCAGCAGCACAAGCGGGAGAAGCACAGATACGCAGTATTTT
V gene: TRBV6-5; J gene: TRBJ2-1; CDR3 length: 15; clone size: .; D gene: .; CDR3 protein: CASSYRRSSYNEQFF; CDR3 DNA: TGTGCCAGCAGTTACAGACGGAGCTCCTACAATGAGCAGTTCTTC
V gene: TRBV29-1; J gene: TRBJ2-5; CDR3 length: 13; clone size: .; D gene: .; CDR3 protein: CSVPRERYETQYF; CDR3 DNA: TGCAGCGTTCCTCGGGAACGGTATGAGACCCAGTACTTC
V gene: TRBV25-1; J gene: TRBJ2-3; CDR3 length: 16; clone size: few; D gene: TRBD2; CDR3 protein: CASSDEEREGTDTQYF; CDR3 DNA: TGTGCCAGCAGTGATGAGGAGCGGGAAGGCACAGATACGCAGTATTTT
V gene: TRBV25-1; J gene: TRBJ2-3; CDR3 length: 14; clone size: once; D gene: .; CDR3 protein: CASSPEIITDTQYF; CDR3 DNA: TGTGCCAGCAGTCCCGAGATCATCACAGATACGCAGTATTTT